These 18 T cell receptor beta chains were sequenced from one sample in a study of T cell repertoires in ileal Crohn's disease. Sequencing was performed with immunoSEQ multiplex PCR; in TCRdb, only in-frame clones are kept and a portion is missing. The sample lists over 14,000 clones; 70% to 80% were seen once. The sample consisted of ileal tissue. The receptor source for this set is an adult with Crohn's disease.

This sequence joins TRBV7-8 and TRBJ1-6; D perhaps matches TRBD1 (5 bases). The CDR3 is 14 amino acids. CDR1 and CDR2 from the germline V gene are SGHVS and FQNEAQ. The V and J ends lost 5 bases and 7 bases respectively, with 12 bases between them. As DNA, the CDR3 is TGTGCCAGCAGCCAATGGGACCGAAATTCACCCCTCCACTTT. Translated: CASSQWDRNSPLHF.

This sequence joins TRBV5-1 and TRBJ1-1; D unclear. The V and J ends lost 4 bases and 3 bases respectively, with 10 bases between them. The CDR3 is 13 residues long. In germline, CDR1 is SGHRS, CDR2 YFSETQ. The CDR3 bases are TGCGCCAGCAGCCCCTCGGAGTACACTGAAGCTTTCTTT. It is translated as CASSPSEYTEAFF. The variable domain in full, completed from reference TRBV5-1 and TRBJ1-1, reads KAGVTQTPRYLIKTRGQQVTLSCSPISGHRSVSWYQQTPGQGLQFLFEYFSETQRNKGNFPGRFSGRQFSNSRSEMNVSTLELGDSALYLCASSPSEYTEAFFGQGTRLTVV.

The chain carries TRBV10-2 and TRBJ1-4; D is unclear. Germline values: CDR1 WSHSY, CDR2 SAAADI. V was clipped by 5 bases and J by 1 base, with 14 bases between them. There are 16 residues in the CDR3. CDR3 sequence: CASSNRGLVTNEKLFF. As DNA, the CDR3 is TGCGCCAGCAGTAACAGAGGGCTGGTAACTAATGAAAAACTGTTTTTT.

This clone was counted only a few times. The rearrangement joins TRBV2 to TRBJ1-5, with D maybe TRBD1 (5 bases). CDR3 length equals 16 residues. In germline, CDR1 is SNHLY, CDR2 FYNNEI. Trimming took 2 bases from V and 0 from J, leaving 11 bases between them. Here the CDR3 reads CASSERGLHSNQPQHF. CDR3 bases: TGTGCCAGCAGTGAAAGGGGACTTCATAGCAATCAGCCCCAGCATTTT.

The rearrangement links TRBV2 to TRBJ1-3; TRBD1 matches at 12 bases. This CDR3 comprises 17 residues. V lost 6 bases and J lost 4; bases outside the gene matches: 10. In germline, CDR1 is SNHLY, CDR2 FYNNEI. CDR3 sequence: CASRARDRGLRGNTIYF. In nucleotides, the CDR3 is TGTGCCAGCAGGGCACGGGACAGGGGGCTGCGAGGAAACACCATATATTTT. Supplemented by reference TRBV2 and TRBJ1-3, the full variable domain reads EPEVTQTPSHQVTQMGQEVILRCVPISNHLYFYWYRQILGQKVEFLVSFYNNEISEKSEIFDDQFSVERPDGSNFTLKIRSTKLEDSAMYFCASRARDRGLRGNTIYFGEGSWLTVV.

This clone was seen just once. The chain links TRBV7-2 to TRBJ1-1, with D unresolved. The V gene's germline CDR1 is SGHTA and CDR2 FQGNSA. V was pared by 1 base and J by 3 bases, with 6 bases between. CDR3 length: 13 amino acids. The CDR3 DNA follows: TGTGCCAGCAGCTTAGGCACTCACACTGAAGCTTTCTTT. Encoded protein: CASSLGTHTEAFF.

The rearrangement links TRBV5-8 to TRBJ2-3, with TRBD1 matching over 9 bases. The CDR3 loop spans 16 amino acids. Per the germline V gene, CDR1 is SGHTS and CDR2 is YDEGEE. Trimming cost V 4 bases and J 4 bases; bases outside gene matches: 10. The CDR3 region is CASSTAATGGPDTQYF. For the CDR3, the DNA is TGTGCCAGCAGCACCGCAGCGACAGGGGGACCAGATACGCAGTATTTT.

This rearrangement joins TRBV19 to TRBJ1-2; 10 positions match TRBD1. The trim removed 4 bases at V and 4 bases at J, leaving 6 bases unmatched. The germline CDR1 and CDR2 sequences are LNHDA and SQIVND (reference sequence). This CDR3 is 15 amino acids long. The CDR3 spells CASSTRDRGPYGYTF. The CDR3 DNA reads as TGTGCCAGTAGTACCCGGGACAGGGGACCCTATGGCTACACCTTC.

The chain couples TRBV12-5 to TRBJ2-3; D gene uncertain. Trimming took off 7 bases at V and 6 bases at J, with 17 bases between the two ends. This CDR3 region has 14 residues. Germline loops: CDR1 LGHNT, CDR2 FRNRAP. CDR3 sequence reads: CASDTVVAQDTQYF. Written as DNA, the CDR3 is TGTGCTAGTGACACTGTCGTAGCTCAGGATACGCAGTATTTT. The full variable domain, completed using reference TRBV12-5 and TRBJ2-3, is DARVTQTPRHKVTEMGQEVTMRCQPILGHNTVFWYRQTMMQGLELLAYFRNRAPLDDSGMPKDRFSAEMPDATLATLKIQPSEPRDSAVYFCASDTVVAQDTQYFGPGTRLTVL.

Only a few counts were recorded for this clone. V is TRBV6-1 and J is TRBJ1-3, with D possibly matching TRBD1 (5 bases). Germline V gene data show CDR1 as MNHNS and CDR2 as SASEGT. The CDR3 consists of 16 residues. V lost 3 bases to trimming and J lost 3 bases, with 15 bases between them. CDR3 bases: TGTGCCAGCAGTGACCCCGGGGGGAGGGGTGGAAACACCATATATTTT. Protein: CASSDPGGRGGNTIYF.

The chain uses TRBV9 and TRBJ1-1, with a possible D match to TRBD1 (5 bases). The CDR3 has 14 amino acids. Between the trimmed V and J ends, which lost 3 bases and 0 bases, there was a span of 9 bases. CDR1 and CDR2 (germline): SGDLS, YYNGEE. The CDR3 coding sequence is TGTGCCAGCAGCGGGGGACTGATGAACACTGAAGCTTTCTTT. Protein product: CASSGGLMNTEAFF.

The chain has TRBV7-9 and TRBJ2-7; TRBD1 is a possible D gene (6 bases). The ends were cut back, 1 base at V and 6 bases at J, with 10 bases in the middle. This CDR3 has 13 amino acids. The V gene's germline CDR1 is SEHNR and CDR2 FQNEAQ (reference sequence). The CDR3 DNA reads as TGTGCCAGCAGCTTAGAACAGGGCGGCGAGCAGTACTTC. Amino acids: CASSLEQGGEQYF.

This clone was recorded only once. The chain employs TRBV7-6 and TRBJ2-1; 13 bases map to TRBD2. V lost 2 bases to trimming and J lost 9 bases; unmatched junction nucleotides: 4. This CDR3 comprises 15 residues. Looked up from germline, CDR1 is SGHVS and CDR2 is FNYEAQ. The CDR3 loop is CASSLLTSGRGEQFF. CDR3 nucleotide sequence: TGTGCCAGCAGCTTATTAACTAGCGGGAGGGGTGAGCAGTTCTTC.

This clone came up once. The V and J genes are TRBV5-1 and TRBJ1-1; D might be TRBD1 (6 bases). From germline, CDR1 is SGHRS and CDR2 YFSETQ. The CDR3 is 15 amino acids. Trimming stripped 4 bases from V and 6 bases from J, with 19 bases between. Here the CDR3 DNA reads TGCGCCAGCAGCGCGGGAGTTTATCAGGGGTCTGAAGCTTTCTTT. Its protein is CASSAGVYQGSEAFF.

V and J are TRBV11-2 and TRBJ2-2, with D perhaps matching TRBD1 (6 bases). Germline loops: CDR1 SGHAT, CDR2 FQNNGV. Between the trimmed V and J ends, which lost 4 bases and 5 bases, there was a span of 11 bases. The length of the CDR3 is 14 residues. The CDR3 DNA reads as TGTGCCAGCAGCTCACAGGGTGGGACCGGGGAGCTGTTTTTT. As protein: CASSSQGGTGELFF.

This chain links TRBV7-3 with TRBJ2-3; 9 bases match TRBD1. Germline V gene sequence: CDR1 SGHTA, CDR2 FQGTGA. This CDR3 has 18 residues. The junction had 16 bases not matched to a gene; V was cut back by 5 bases and J by 4 bases. The CDR3 DNA follows: TGTGCCAGCAGCCCCCCCCTGCGGGACAGGGTTGTGGCAGATACGCAGTATTTT. Protein sequence: CASSPPLRDRVVADTQYF.

A remark on this clone: The sample contains more than one DNA sequence encoding this CDR3. The V and J genes are TRBV6-4 and TRBJ2-2, with 7 bases identical to TRBD2. The length of the CDR3 is 14 residues. The ends lost 5 bases at V and 4 bases at J; junction bases unmatched: 4. Germline V gene data show CDR1 as MRHNA and CDR2 as SNTAGT. Here the CDR3 reads CASSLTGGTGELFF. The CDR3 coding sequence is TGTGCCAGCAGTCTAACGGGGGGCACCGGGGAGCTGTTTTTT.

The CDR3 DNA is TGCGCCAGCAGCCGGGACAGGGGAAATACGCAGTATTTT. It encodes CASSRDRGNTQYF. The chain has TRBV10-1 and TRBJ2-3, with 10 bases fitting TRBD1. Trimming removed 6 bases from V and 7 bases from J; junction bases left unmatched: 4. Germline CDR1 is WNHNN and CDR2 is SYGVQD (reference sequence). The CDR3 spans 13 residues.